This T cell receptor beta chain is from a study of T cells after yellow fever vaccination. CDR3 length equals 15 residues. Trimming removed 2 bases from V and 2 bases from J, with 10 bases in between. The germline V gene encodes CDR1 KGHSH and CDR2 LQKENI. The 5'RACE template-switching step produced TCR cDNA and added a universal primer site and UMIs. One entry per CDR3 protein, called by TCRdb with MiXCR from the 5' RACE reads. This table holds 450,000 to 550,000 distinct CDR3 sequences, around a fifth found once. Findings and caveats of the study: Booster sampling recovered most clones from primary vaccination (under 97% CD4, over 75% CD8).

Note on this clonotype: What it recognizes is unknown.

This sequence was found in a man aged 18 to 29 who received the YFV17D yellow fever vaccine. The sample in question was PBMCs, obtained roughly 20 days after the first yellow fever vaccination. The J gene is TRBJ1-3, the V gene TRBV18; D gene uncertain. In DNA form, the CDR3 reads TGTGCCAGCTCACCATTAGTCGGGACTGGAAACACCATATATTTT. This codes for CASSPLVGTGNTIYF.